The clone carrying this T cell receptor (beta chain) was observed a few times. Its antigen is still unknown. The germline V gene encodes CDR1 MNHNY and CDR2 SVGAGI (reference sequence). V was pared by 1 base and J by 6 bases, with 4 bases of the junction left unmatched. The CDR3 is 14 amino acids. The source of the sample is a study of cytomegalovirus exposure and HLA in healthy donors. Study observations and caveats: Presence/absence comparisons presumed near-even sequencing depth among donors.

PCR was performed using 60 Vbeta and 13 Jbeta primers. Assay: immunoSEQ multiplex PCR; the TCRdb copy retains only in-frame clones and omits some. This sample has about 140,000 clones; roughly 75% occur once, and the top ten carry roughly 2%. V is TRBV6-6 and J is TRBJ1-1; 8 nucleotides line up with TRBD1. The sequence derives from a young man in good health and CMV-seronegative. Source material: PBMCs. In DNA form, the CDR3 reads TGTGCCAGCAGTTACTACGACAGGGGTTCTGAAGCTTTCTTT. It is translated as CASSYYDRGSEAFF.